The 15 T cell receptor beta chains below all came from one sample that was sequenced in a study of blood T cell repertoires in COVID-19. Measured with immunoSEQ multiplex PCR; TCRdb has only the in-frame clones, and not every one. This table has some 450,000 clones, around 88% appearing once. Sequenced: peripheral blood. The source is a woman in her forties or fifties with COVID-19, enrolled during active disease.

The chain employs TRBV18 and TRBJ1-5, with D maybe TRBD1 (5 bases). This CDR3 is 15 amino acids long. Trimming cost V 2 bases and J 3 bases, with 11 bases left between them. Germline V gene data show CDR1 as KGHSH and CDR2 as LQKENI. CDR3 coding DNA: TGTGCCAGCTCACCAGGCGGACATATCAATCAGCCCCAGCATTTT. Translation: CASSPGGHINQPQHF.

The chain combines TRBV19 with TRBJ2-5; possibly TRBD2 for D (5 bases). This CDR3 has 12 amino acids. The germline gives CDR1 LNHDA, CDR2 SQIVND (reference sequence). Trimming removed 5 bases from V and 3 bases from J, with 7 bases in between. In DNA, the CDR3 is TGTGCCAGTAGTTACGGGAAAGAGACCCAGTACTTC. Amino acid sequence: CASSYGKETQYF.

In its sample, this clone was seen a few times. The gene calls are TRBV30 and TRBJ1-3, with TRBD1 matching over 9 bases. Trimming removed 1 base from V and 4 bases from J; junction bases left unmatched: 5. Germline CDR1 GTSNPN, CDR2 SVGIG (reference sequence). The CDR3 contains 15 residues. Here the CDR3 reads CAWSGDRVGGNTIYF. The DNA for the CDR3 is TGTGCCTGGAGTGGGGACAGGGTCGGGGGAAACACCATATATTTT.

The gene calls are TRBV28 and TRBJ2-7; perhaps TRBD1 as D (5 bases). The V end was cut by 2 bases, the J end by 4 bases, with 12 bases between. This CDR3 spans 14 amino acids. Germline V gene sequence: CDR1 MDHEN, CDR2 SYDVKM. In nucleotides, the CDR3 is TGTGCCAGCAGTTTAGTGCAGGGCGGATACGAGCAGTACTTC. Its translation: CASSLVQGGYEQYF. The full variable domain, in which reference TRBV28 and TRBJ2-7 provide the parts outside the CDR3, is DVKVTQSSRYLVKRTGEKVFLECVQDMDHENMFWYRQDPGLGLRLIYFSYDVKMKEKGDIPEGYSVSREKKERFSLILESASTNQTSMYLCASSLVQGGYEQYFGPGTRLTVT.

V gene TRBV5-6 combines with J gene TRBJ1-1; tentatively, D is TRBD1 (5 bases). This CDR3 has 14 residues. Germline V lookup: CDR1 SGHDT, CDR2 YYEEEE. V dropped 0 bases and J dropped 12 bases, with 18 bases sitting between them. The CDR3 protein is CASSLGTPPPGTFF. The CDR3 DNA follows: TGTGCCAGCAGCTTGGGGACACCCCCACCAGGGACTTTCTTT.

The chain recombines TRBV9 with TRBJ1-1; D possibly corresponds to TRBD1 (6 bases). Trimming pared 4 bases from V and 4 bases from J, leaving 14 bases between. CDR1 is SGDLS, CDR2 YYNGEE, per germline. CDR3 length: 14 amino acids. CDR3 protein: CASSIGGGRTEAFF. Written as DNA, the CDR3 is TGTGCCAGCAGCATAGGAGGGGGTCGCACTGAAGCTTTCTTT.

J is TRBJ1-2 and V is TRBV2, with D possibly matching TRBD1 (5 bases). The CDR3 is 11 amino acids. The germline V and J ends were trimmed by 3 bases and 9 bases, with 8 bases remaining between them. Germline assignment: CDR1 SNHLY and CDR2 FYNNEI. The CDR3 nucleotides are TGTGCCAGCAGTGAGGGGCTTAGCTACACCTTC. Amino acids: CASSEGLSYTF.

CDR3 residues: CASGQGNSPLHF. CDR3 in DNA: TGTGCCTCTGGACAGGGGAATTCACCCCTCCACTTT. J is TRBJ1-6 and V is TRBV30; 9 positions match TRBD1. CDR1 and CDR2 (germline): GTSNPN, SVGIG (reference sequence). Trimming took 7 bases from V and 7 from J; bases not matched to a gene: 2. CDR3 size: 12 residues.

V is TRBV29-1 and J is TRBJ2-1, with D possibly being TRBD2 (6 bases). The CDR3 has 13 amino acids. Germline CDR1 reads SQVTM; CDR2 reads ANQGSEA. V gave up 4 bases and J gave up 3 bases, with 10 bases separating them. The CDR3 protein is CSVVTAGYNEQFF. As DNA, the CDR3 is TGCAGCGTTGTGACAGCGGGCTACAATGAGCAGTTCTTC.

The rearrangement joins TRBV24-1 to TRBJ1-2; D gene unclear. The CDR3 spans 14 residues. CDR1 and CDR2 from the germline V gene are KGHDR and SFDVKD. The V and J ends lost 8 bases and 1 base respectively, with 13 bases between them. The CDR3 sequence is CATIGHSINYGYTF. The CDR3 region has the DNA TGTGCCACCATCGGTCATAGTATTAACTATGGCTACACCTTC.

DNA for the CDR3: TGCAGCGTGGTAAGAGGGTTCAACACTGAAGCTTTCTTT. Translated, it gives CSVVRGFNTEAFF. J is TRBJ1-1 and V is TRBV29-1; D is undetermined. The CDR3 is made up of 13 amino acids. Germline V gene data show CDR1 as SQVTM and CDR2 as ANQGSEA. V lost 6 bases, J lost 2 bases, and 13 bases lay in between.

The rearrangement uses TRBV6-1 and TRBJ2-7, with a tentative D call TRBD1 (7 bases). Germline V gene data show CDR1 as MNHNS and CDR2 as SASEGT. Deletions cut 3 bases from V and 7 bases from J, with 16 bases between. This CDR3 is 14 amino acids long. The CDR3 region has the DNA TGTGCCAGCAGTGAGAACAGGGGACTGGAAGAGCAGTACTTC. Translated, it gives CASSENRGLEEQYF.

The rearrangement joins TRBV7-2 to TRBJ2-3; a possible D gene is TRBD2 (7 bases). The CDR3 is made up of 17 amino acids. Germline values: CDR1 SGHTA, CDR2 FQGNSA. The V end lost 4 bases, the J end lost 3 bases, and 20 bases lay between the germline ends. CDR3 protein: CASSSRVGGAQTDTQYF. CDR3 bases: TGTGCCAGCAGCTCCCGCGTAGGGGGGGCCCAAACAGATACGCAGTATTTT.

This clone was counted between two and nine times. Other DNA sequences in this sample translate to the same CDR3. The J gene is TRBJ1-1, the V gene TRBV9, with D possibly TRBD1 on 6 matching bases. Trimming stripped 0 bases from V and 0 bases from J, with 6 bases between. The CDR3 length is 14 residues. In germline, CDR1 is SGDLS, CDR2 YYNGEE. CDR3 bases: TGTGCCAGCAGCGTAGCAGGGGTGAACACTGAAGCTTTCTTT. This translates into CASSVAGVNTEAFF.

A word on this clone: This sample also contains other DNA sequences that code for the same CDR3. This chain joins TRBV5-1 and TRBJ2-2, with TRBD2 identical over 10 bases. This CDR3 has 15 residues. After removal of 1 base from V and 4 bases from J, the junction contained 1 base not matched to a gene. Germline CDR1 and CDR2: SGHRS and YFSETQ. The CDR3: CASSLLAGGTGELFF. CDR3 nucleotides: TGCGCCAGCAGCTTGTTAGCGGGGGGCACCGGGGAGCTGTTTTTT.